This TCR beta chain was observed in a study of Ad26.COV2.S vaccination and SARS-CoV-2 variants. Repertoires were generated with immunoSEQ multiplex PCR, while TCRdb's copy carries only in-frame clones and drops some. The table records more than 300,000 clones, 65% to 90% of them present only once. Treatment here: some 19 received Ad26.COV2.S at low or high dose, single or two shots; roughly 5 received placebo; per-sample allocation not given. Sampling took place 63 days after the first vaccine or placebo injection. Germline V gene sequence: CDR1 GTSNPN, CDR2 SVGIG (reference sequence). Trimming left V 4 bases short and J 0 bases short, with 9 bases between. This CDR3 is 14 amino acids long.

The specimen comprised peripheral blood, sampled in a trial of Ad26.COV2.S vaccine versus placebo. This sequence originates from a person between 18 and 60 years old who received the Ad26.COV2.S COVID-19 vaccine or a placebo. The chain carries TRBV30 and TRBJ1-4; D is unresolved. CDR3 region: CAWNRETTNEKLFF. The CDR3 nucleotides are TGTGCCTGGAATCGGGAAACAACTAATGAAAAACTGTTTTTT.